This T cell receptor beta chain comes out of a study of CD8+CD57+ T cells in acquired aplastic anemia. Study background: On average, sorted CD4+ and CD8+ cells gave 3.2 ug of DNA.

Patients sequenced had flow cytometry evidence of CD8+CD57+ cell expansion. No therapy had been given to the patients at the time of blood sampling. Profiling that covered TCR beta VDJ and CDR3 relied on genomic DNA as its template. TCRdb called the reads again in MiXCR, with one record for every CDR3 protein. There are around 200,000 distinct CDR3 sequences in the sample; roughly 50% occur only once, and about 20% lies in the top ten. As for this clonotype: The antigen remains undetermined. Without the conserved terminal phenylalanine or tryptophan, this CDR3 likely stems from a read error.

Overall study findings and caveats: Any difference that existed in CD8+ Simpson's diversity between patients and controls was not significant. Found in both controls and patients were twenty-nine CD8+ CDR3 sequences.

V gave up 4 bases and J gave up 4 bases, with 14 bases separating them. Germline lookup yields CDR1 ENHRY and CDR2 SYGVKD. CDR3 size: 16 residues. This receptor was taken from a human donor with aplastic anemia. The chain is built from TRBV10-3 and TRBJ2-6; perhaps TRBD1 as D (6 bases). The sequenced sample consisted of sorted CD4+, CD8+, or CD8+CD57+ T cells (not recorded which) from PBMCs. The CDR3 loop is CAISGSGGGGANVLTS. The DNA for the CDR3 is TGTGCCATCAGTGGGTCTGGGGGCGGGGGGGCCAACGTCCTGACTTCC.